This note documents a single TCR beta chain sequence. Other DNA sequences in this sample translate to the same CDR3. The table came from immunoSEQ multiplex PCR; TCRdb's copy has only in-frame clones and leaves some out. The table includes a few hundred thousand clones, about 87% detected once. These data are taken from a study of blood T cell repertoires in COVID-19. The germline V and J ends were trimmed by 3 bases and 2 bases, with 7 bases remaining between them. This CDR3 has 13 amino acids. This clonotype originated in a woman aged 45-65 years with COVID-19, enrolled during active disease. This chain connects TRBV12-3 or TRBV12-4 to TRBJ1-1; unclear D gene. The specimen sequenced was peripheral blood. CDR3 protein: CASSLQVNTEAFF. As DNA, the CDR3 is TGTGCCAGCAGTTTGCAGGTAAACACTGAAGCTTTCTTT.